This is a list of T cell receptor beta chains from one sample in a study of shared clonotypes between healthy human individuals. TCRdb's copy holds only in-frame clones and misses some; the assay was immunoSEQ multiplex PCR. The table shows more than 600,000 clones, with about 90% occurring only once. Sequencing was performed on naive CD8+ T cells sorted from blood. Source of these receptors: a young man in good health. The CDR3 runs from the conserved cysteine through the conserved F or W. The D gene is left open where the match is weak. Clone sizes are given selectively: once, few, many, or a class where the clone is expanded.

clone size	D gene	V gene	J gene	CDR3 DNA	CDR3 protein
-	TRBD1	TRBV28	TRBJ1-5	TGTGCCAGCAGTCCACTCATGACAGGGCTACAGCCCCAGCATTTT	CASSPLMTGLQPQHF
-	TRBD2	TRBV6-5	TRBJ2-7	TGTGCCAGCAGTTACCACGGGACTAGCGGAGACTACGAGCAGTACTTC	CASSYHGTSGDYEQYF
once	TRBD1	TRBV7-9	TRBJ1-4	TGTGCCAGCAGCAAAACAGGGGAGAATAATGAAAAACTGTTTTTT	CASSKTGENNEKLFF
once	TRBD2	TRBV11-3	TRBJ2-7	TGTGCCAGCAGCCCTAGCGGGAGTTCCTACGAGCAGTACTTC	CASSPSGSSYEQYF
-	-	TRBV21-1	TRBJ2-7	TGTGCCAGCAGCAAGGGGCCCTACGAGCAGTACTTC	CASSKGPYEQYF
-	TRBD1	TRBV18	TRBJ2-1	TGTGCCAGCTCGCAACCCGGGACAGTCACATACAATGAGCAGTTCTTC	CASSQPGTVTYNEQFF
once	-	TRBV6-5	TRBJ2-1	TGTGCCACCTCCCTTTTTAGGGGGACCGATGAGCAGTTCTTC	CATSLFRGTDEQFF
once	-	TRBV27	TRBJ2-7	TGTGCCAGCAGTTTAGCACGCAGGGGATACGAGCAGTACTTC	CASSLARRGYEQYF
-	TRBD1	TRBV4-3	TRBJ1-4	TGCGCCAGCAGCCAAGATCGACAGGGATACGATGAAAAACTGTTTTTT	CASSQDRQGYDEKLFF
-	-	TRBV7-9	TRBJ2-3	TGTGCCAGCAGCTTAGGCGCGGCTCCCACAGATACGCAGTATTTT	CASSLGAAPTDTQYF
-	-	TRBV27	TRBJ2-5	TGTGCCAGCAGTTCCTCCCCCCAAGAGACCCAGTACTTC	CASSSSPQETQYF
-	-	TRBV18	TRBJ2-7	TGTGCCAGCTCACCGGGGGGCGGGAACGAGCAGTACTTC	CASSPGGGNEQYF
-	-	TRBV9	TRBJ2-7	TGTGCCAGCAGCGTTTCAGCGGCTAGCTCCTACGAGCAGTACTTC	CASSVSAASSYEQYF
-	-	TRBV19	TRBJ1-2	TGTGCCAGTAGTATTATTGGGGGGCGCGACTATGGCTACACCTTC	CASSIIGGRDYGYTF
-	TRBD1	TRBV4-1	TRBJ1-2	TGCGCCAGCAGCCAAGTGTACGGACAGGCTTATGGCTACACCTTC	CASSQVYGQAYGYTF
-	-	TRBV7-3	TRBJ2-1	TGTGCCAGCAGCTTAATAGGGGGCGGGGACGATTACAATGAGCAGTTCTTC	CASSLIGGGDDYNEQFF
-	-	TRBV28	TRBJ2-7	TGTGCCAGCAGTTTTATGGGTGGGGGCTCCTACGAGCAGTACTTC	CASSFMGGGSYEQYF
-	TRBD2	TRBV9	TRBJ2-1	TGTGCCAGCAGCGCCCACCCGGCTAGCGGCACTTACAATGAGCAGTTCTTC	CASSAHPASGTYNEQFF
-	-	TRBV21-1	TRBJ2-5	TGTGCCAGCAGCAAAGAAGGTCTCGGCGGGGAGACCCAGTACTTC	CASSKEGLGGETQYF
-	TRBD1	TRBV11-3	TRBJ2-3	TGTGCCAGCAGCCACGGACAGGGAGGAGAAGATACGCAGTATTTT	CASSHGQGGEDTQYF
-	-	TRBV7-9	TRBJ1-1	TGTGCCAGCAGATTCACAGGGAACACTGAAGCTTTCTTT	CASRFTGNTEAFF
-	-	TRBV7-9	TRBJ2-1	TGTGCCAGCAGCTTAGATAGCTCCTACAATGAGCAGTTCTTC	CASSLDSSYNEQFF
-	-	TRBV5-4	TRBJ2-7	TGTGCCAGCAGCTTACAAATCGGGAGCTCCTACGAGCAGTACTTC	CASSLQIGSSYEQYF
few	TRBD2	TRBV4-3	TRBJ2-2	TGCGCCAGCAGCCAAGATGGGCGGGACTACCAGTCCGGGGAGCTGTTTTTT	CASSQDGRDYQSGELFF
-	TRBD2	TRBV9	TRBJ2-3	TGTGCCAGCAGCTCCCGAGCGGGAGAATCCACAGATACGCAGTATTTT	CASSSRAGESTDTQYF
once	-	TRBV9	TRBJ2-1	TGTGCCAGCAGCGTAGTCCGGGGGGCGCCAGGTGAGCAGTTCTTC	CASSVVRGAPGEQFF
-	-	TRBV29-1	TRBJ2-1	TGCAGCGGGGTCCGACTAAGGACCAATGAGCAGTTCTTC	CSGVRLRTNEQFF
-	-	TRBV4-1	TRBJ2-3	TGCGCCAGCAGCCAATCACAGGGACCGGCAGATACGCAGTATTTT	CASSQSQGPADTQYF
-	-	TRBV7-9	TRBJ1-1	TGTGCCAGCAGCTTAGCTTGGGCAAGCGAAAACACTGAAGCTTTCTTT	CASSLAWASENTEAFF
few	TRBD1	TRBV6-5	TRBJ1-2	TGTGCCAGTAAGGGACAGCGGAACTATGGCTACACCTTC	CASKGQRNYGYTF
-	-	TRBV11-2	TRBJ2-7	TGTGCCAGCAGCTTAGGCCGTTGGGACGAGCAGTACTTC	CASSLGRWDEQYF
-	TRBD1	TRBV4-1	TRBJ1-1	TGCGCCAGCAGCCCGACAGGGACTGAAGCTTTCTTT	CASSPTGTEAFF
-	-	TRBV7-9	TRBJ2-3	TGTGCCAGCAGTCAGGGGTCTAGCGGTCGCACAGATACGCAGTATTTT	CASSQGSSGRTDTQYF
-	TRBD1	TRBV15	TRBJ1-4	TGTGCCACCAGCAGCCCGGGACAGAACGAAAAACTGTTTTTT	CATSSPGQNEKLFF